This entry lists 30 T cell receptor beta chains sequenced from one sample in a study of blood T cell repertoires in COVID-19. Sequenced by immunoSEQ multiplex PCR; TCRdb stores in-frame clones only, minus some. The data hold just over 80,000 clones, with more than 60% observed a single time. Material for sequencing was peripheral blood. Receptor source: a woman of 80 years or more with active or convalescent COVID-19.

The chain employs TRBV25-1 and TRBJ1-6; D uncertain. This CDR3 has 18 amino acids. CDR1 is MGHDK, CDR2 SYGVNS, per germline. V lost 4 bases and J 0 bases, leaving 16 bases between the germline ends. The CDR3 here is CASSGGQEGSSYNSPLHF. In nucleotides, the CDR3 is TGTGCCAGCAGTGGTGGGCAGGAAGGGAGCTCCTATAATTCACCCCTCCACTTT.

V is TRBV7-6 and J is TRBJ1-6; 8 positions agree with TRBD1. The trim removed 5 bases at V and 10 bases at J, leaving 13 bases unmatched. CDR3 length: 16 residues. Germline CDR1 SGHVS, CDR2 FNYEAQ. The CDR3 DNA is TGTGCCAGCAGCCCATCCCTCCAGGGGGCCCAATCACCCCTCCACTTT. Translated: CASSPSLQGAQSPLHF.

J is TRBJ2-2 and V is TRBV11-3, with unresolved D. This CDR3 is 14 amino acids long. Germline V lookup: CDR1 SGHNT, CDR2 YENEEA. The V and J ends lost 0 bases and 3 bases respectively, with 5 bases between them. The CDR3 DNA is TGTGCCAGCAGCTTAGAACAGTACACCGGGGAGCTGTTTTTT. Protein sequence: CASSLEQYTGELFF.

The chain combines TRBV11-2 with TRBJ2-7; TRBD1 matches 9 bases. Germline CDR1 and CDR2: SGHAT and FQNNGV. This CDR3 region has 16 residues. The trim removed 0 bases at V and 4 bases at J, leaving 7 bases unmatched. CDR3 sequence (DNA): TGTGCCAGCAGCTTAGATTGGACAGGGGTGGCGTACGAGCAGTACTTC. This gives the protein CASSLDWTGVAYEQYF. The full variable domain, completed using reference TRBV11-2 and TRBJ2-7, is EAGVAQSPRYKIIEKRQSVAFWCNPISGHATLYWYQQILGQGPKLLIQFQNNGVVDDSQLPKDRFSAERLKGVDSTLKIQPAKLEDSAVYLCASSLDWTGVAYEQYFGPGTRLTVT.

This clone was counted only a few times. The rearrangement uses TRBV28 and TRBJ1-2, with D unclear. CDR1 is MDHEN, CDR2 SYDVKM, per germline. Trimming took 6 bases from V and 2 from J, leaving 13 bases between them. The CDR3 is made up of 14 amino acids. CDR3 DNA sequence: TGTGCCAGCAGCCGGTTGGCGGAGAACTATGGCTACACCTTC. Its translation: CASSRLAENYGYTF.

The V and J genes are TRBV11-2 and TRBJ1-2; 8 bases map to TRBD1. CDR3 length: 13 residues. Per germline, CDR1 SGHAT and CDR2 FQNNGV. V was pared by 5 bases and J by 10 bases, with 9 bases of the junction left unmatched. In DNA, the CDR3 is TGTGCCAGCAGCCTCCGGGGGACAGGCAACTACACCTTC. Residues: CASSLRGTGNYTF.

The rearrangement joins TRBV5-6 to TRBJ1-5; D remains ambiguous. This CDR3 spans 15 amino acids. Trimming cost V 2 bases and J 4 bases, with 13 bases left between them. Germline V lookup: CDR1 SGHDT, CDR2 YYEEEE. CDR3 amino acids: CASSFGGTTNQPQHF. The CDR3 DNA reads as TGTGCCAGCAGCTTCGGCGGTACTACTAATCAGCCCCAGCATTTT. The full variable domain, completed using reference TRBV5-6 and TRBJ1-5, is DAGVTQSPTHLIKTRGQQVTLRCSPKSGHDTVSWYQQALGQGPQFIFQYYEEEERQRGNFPDRFSGHQFPNYSSELNVNALLLGDSALYLCASSFGGTTNQPQHFGDGTRLSIL.

The chain combines TRBV4-3 with TRBJ2-1, with 8 bases aligning to TRBD1. The CDR3 contains 19 residues. The V segment lost 1 base and the J segment 4 bases; nucleotides outside the gene matches: 15. Per the germline V gene, CDR1 is LGHNA and CDR2 is YSLEER. The CDR3 protein is CASSQGGGQGRGSYNEQFF. The DNA for the CDR3 is TGCGCCAGCAGCCAAGGTGGTGGACAGGGCCGAGGGTCGTACAATGAGCAGTTCTTC.

This clone was observed a single time. This chain uses TRBV28 with TRBJ2-7; D call uncertain. Per germline, CDR1 MDHEN and CDR2 SYDVKM. V lost 7 bases and J lost 4, with 11 bases in between. This CDR3 has 12 residues. CDR3 residues: CASTRAPYEQYF. The DNA of the CDR3 is TGTGCCAGCACTCGAGCGCCTTACGAGCAGTACTTC.

This clone occurred many times. The chain joins TRBV4-1 to TRBJ2-7; D gene ambiguous. CDR1 and CDR2 from the germline V gene are MGHRA and YSYEKL. This CDR3 is 15 amino acids long. Trimming took off 4 bases at V and 7 bases at J, with 20 bases between the two ends. CDR3 protein: CASSPTPSFSEEQYF. The CDR3 region has the DNA TGCGCCAGCAGCCCTACCCCGTCCTTTTCCGAGGAGCAGTACTTC.

The chain links TRBV4-1 to TRBJ2-2; D remains ambiguous. Deletions cut 2 bases from V and 0 bases from J, with 16 bases between. Germline-derived CDR1 and CDR2 are MGHRA and YSYEKL. The CDR3 length is 18 residues. The CDR3, as DNA: TGCGCCAGCAGCCAAAGGTCATGGGCCAGCCCGAACACCGGGGAGCTGTTTTTT. Protein sequence: CASSQRSWASPNTGELFF.

The count of this clone is one. The chain is built from TRBV24-1 and TRBJ2-1, with 9 positions matching TRBD1. V trimming: 4 bases; J trimming: 8 bases; junction bases outside the gene matches: 8. This CDR3 comprises 15 residues. Germline values: CDR1 KGHDR, CDR2 SFDVKD. Here the CDR3 reads CATSDGGQGGDEQFF. In DNA, the CDR3 is TGTGCCACCAGTGACGGGGGACAGGGAGGCGATGAGCAGTTCTTC.

The J gene is TRBJ2-7, the V gene TRBV6-5; weak D call: TRBD2 (6 bases). Germline CDR1 is MNHEY and CDR2 is SVGAGI. Deletions cut 5 bases from V and 5 bases from J, with 16 bases between. This CDR3 has 14 amino acids. The CDR3 reads CASSPQGGGNEQYF. CDR3 bases: TGTGCCAGCAGTCCGCAGGGTGGGGGGAACGAGCAGTACTTC.

The chain uses TRBV6-5 and TRBJ1-5; 9 bases align to TRBD1. V lost 2 bases to trimming and J lost 7 bases; unmatched junction nucleotides: 6. This CDR3 spans 15 amino acids. CDR1 is MNHEY and CDR2 is SVGAGI in the germline V gene. CDR3 sequence: CASSYGGTGGQPQHF. CDR3 sequence (DNA): TGTGCCAGCAGTTACGGCGGTACAGGGGGCCAGCCCCAGCATTTT.

This chain uses TRBV3-1 (or the pseudogene TRBV3-2) with TRBJ2-5, with D hard to call. Trimming removed 4 bases from V and 2 bases from J, with 11 bases in between. Germline V gene lookup returns CDR1 LGHDT and CDR2 YNNKEL (reference sequence). This CDR3 is built from 14 residues. In DNA form, the CDR3 reads TGTGCCAGCAGCCCATGGGCCAGGCAAGAGACCCAGTACTTC. It encodes CASSPWARQETQYF.

This clone was found a few times. The chain employs TRBV5-1 and TRBJ1-4, with 10 bases fitting TRBD1. The CDR3 spans 16 residues. Germline V gives CDR1 SGHRS, CDR2 YFSETQ. J gave up 7 bases and V 4 bases, and 10 bases lay outside the gene matches. The CDR3 region is CASSGRRTGGGEKLFF. The DNA of the CDR3 is TGCGCCAGCAGCGGAAGACGGACAGGGGGAGGTGAAAAACTGTTTTTT. Variable domain in full (rest from reference TRBV5-1 and TRBJ1-4): KAGVTQTPRYLIKTRGQQVTLSCSPISGHRSVSWYQQTPGQGLQFLFEYFSETQRNKGNFPGRFSGRQFSNSRSEMNVSTLELGDSALYLCASSGRRTGGGEKLFFGSGTQLSVL.

The rearrangement uses TRBV9 and TRBJ2-3; 14 bases agree with TRBD2. Germline CDR1 SGDLS, CDR2 YYNGEE. The CDR3 consists of 16 residues. V dropped 3 bases and J dropped 1; count of bases not matched to a gene: 1. For the CDR3, the DNA is TGTGCCAGCAGCGGGGGACTAGCGGGGGGCACAGATACGCAGTATTTT. It yields the protein CASSGGLAGGTDTQYF.

This chain links TRBV7-2 with TRBJ1-3, with unresolved D. Germline V gene lookup returns CDR1 SGHTA and CDR2 FQGNSA. The CDR3 spans 15 residues. V lost 7 bases and J 0 bases, leaving 13 bases between the germline ends. This CDR3 reads CASTSILFSGNTIYF. CDR3 in DNA: TGTGCCAGCACCTCCATCCTATTCTCTGGAAACACCATATATTTT.

This clone was detected once. This chain connects TRBV10-2 to TRBJ2-7; TRBD2 is a possible D gene (6 bases). The V and J ends lost 2 bases and 2 bases respectively, with 13 bases between them. CDR1 WSHSY and CDR2 SAAADI come from the germline V gene. There are 15 residues in the CDR3. The CDR3 bases are TGCGCCAGCAGTGAGGTCAACCGGGGGACCTACGAGCAGTACTTC. Its translation is CASSEVNRGTYEQYF.

The gene calls are TRBV7-2 and TRBJ1-2; possibly TRBD1 for D (5 bases). Germline CDR1 SGHTA, CDR2 FQGNSA. V was shortened by 5 bases and J by 2 bases, with 12 bases between the two germline ends. This CDR3 comprises 14 residues. The CDR3 reads CASSPATANYGYTF. In DNA form, the CDR3 reads TGTGCCAGCAGCCCGGCGACAGCAAACTATGGCTACACCTTC.

The rearrangement joins TRBV12-3 or TRBV12-4 to TRBJ2-5; unclear D gene. CDR3 length: 13 residues. Trimming left V 0 bases short and J 4 bases short, with 6 bases between. Here the CDR3 reads CASSLATPETQYF. The CDR3 coding sequence is TGTGCCAGCAGTTTAGCGACACCAGAGACCCAGTACTTC.

V usage is TRBV28 and J usage is TRBJ1-4; D is perhaps TRBD1 (5 bases). The V gene's germline CDR1 is MDHEN and CDR2 SYDVKM. There are 12 residues in the CDR3. CDR3 amino acids: CALGGRDEKLFF. The CDR3 region has the DNA TGTGCACTGGGAGGCAGGGATGAAAAACTGTTTTTT.

The J gene is TRBJ1-2, the V gene TRBV6-5; D gene ambiguous. Trimming took off 8 bases at V and 7 bases at J, with 20 bases between the two ends. From germline, CDR1 is MNHEY and CDR2 SVGAGI. This CDR3 contains 14 residues. The CDR3 is CASGSPGRKSGYTF. Here the CDR3 DNA reads TGTGCCAGCGGGTCTCCGGGAAGGAAGAGTGGCTACACCTTC.

This clone showed up just a few times. The chain links TRBV4-3 to TRBJ2-2; TRBD2 agrees at 16 bases. Germline CDR1 and CDR2: LGHNA and YSLEER. The CDR3 is 18 amino acids. The V gene end was trimmed by 2 bases and the J gene end by 7 bases; junction bases not matched to a gene: 7. The CDR3 reads CASSQLGTSGGDLGELFF. For the CDR3, the DNA is TGCGCCAGCAGCCAACTGGGGACTAGCGGGGGGGATCTCGGGGAGCTGTTTTTT.

The chain has TRBV6-4 and TRBJ2-1, with TRBD2 identical over 10 bases. With V trimmed by 5 bases and J by 8 bases, 12 bases remained unmatched. The CDR3 covers 16 residues. Germline values: CDR1 MRHNA, CDR2 SNTAGT. The CDR3 region is CASSNNSGGPSDEQFF. DNA for the CDR3: TGTGCCAGCAGTAATAATAGCGGGGGGCCCTCGGATGAGCAGTTCTTC.

V gene TRBV5-1 combines with J gene TRBJ1-3, with D perhaps TRBD1 (6 bases). CDR1 is SGHRS and CDR2 is YFSETQ in the germline V gene. The CDR3 has 13 amino acids. Trimming shortened V by 4 bases and J by 8 bases, and 13 bases separated the two germline ends. This CDR3 reads CASSAQGLDTIYF. The CDR3 DNA is TGCGCCAGCAGCGCCCAGGGGTTGGACACCATATATTTT.

The rearrangement uses TRBV6-5 and TRBJ1-3; TRBD1 is a possible D gene (6 bases). Germline V gives CDR1 MNHEY, CDR2 SVGAGI. The V and J ends lost 3 bases and 0 bases respectively, with 12 bases between them. The CDR3 totals 16 residues. CDR3 nucleotides: TGTGCCAGCAGTTATAATAGGGGGTTCTCTGGAAACACCATATATTTT. Its translation: CASSYNRGFSGNTIYF.

This clone showed up just once. V gene TRBV6-5 combines with J gene TRBJ1-2; D not certain. From germline, CDR1 is MNHEY and CDR2 SVGAGI. V lost 5 bases to trimming and J lost 6 bases, with 16 bases between them. The CDR3 sequence is 14 residues long. The CDR3 DNA is TGTGCCAGCAGTAGCGGACTGAAGGCCGATGGCTACACCTTC. It translates to CASSSGLKADGYTF.

This clone was observed a few times. The rearrangement uses TRBV27 and TRBJ1-2, with 11 bases fitting TRBD1. Germline V gene sequence: CDR1 MNHEY, CDR2 SMNVEV (reference sequence). The CDR3 runs 13 residues. Unmatched junction bases numbered 5, after V lost 8 bases and J lost 6 bases. The CDR3 region has the DNA TGTGCCAGCCGGACAGGGGGCTTGAATGGCTACACCTTC. Residues: CASRTGGLNGYTF.

The chain is built from TRBV10-3 and TRBJ2-3; 13 bases fit TRBD2. V was pared by 8 bases and J by 2 bases, with 16 bases of the junction left unmatched. CDR1 and CDR2 from the germline V gene are ENHRY and SYGVKD. The CDR3 length is 19 residues. The CDR3 sequence is CAIRGTSGEIARNTDTQYF. Written as DNA, the CDR3 is TGTGCCATCCGGGGGACTAGCGGGGAAATCGCTAGAAACACAGATACGCAGTATTTT.